The entry below gives a single T cell receptor beta chain sequence along with its context. The count of this clone is one. Its antigen is unknown. Within one base of it there is no much larger clone, and no base qualities were kept. The data derive from a study of blood T cell repertoires in COVID-19 (dated by TCRdb to 2018 to 2021). Notes on the research overall: Samples covering the acute and convalescent phases of COVID-19 were provided by collaborators in the United States, Italy and Spain. The material from the prospective study consisted of cDNA or gDNA derived from T cells, B-cell-depleted T cells, or PBMCs. Subjects who had been exposed to COVID-19, were actively infected with it, or had recovered from it provided the deeply sampled blood TCRbeta repertoires that made up the dataset. The repertoires were released in a freely available public database intended as a resource for research on the immune response to SARS-CoV-2. The samples were drawn from two sources: the first 160 participants of the ongoing ImmuneRACE study, and fewer than 1,500 subjects contributed by 6 global collaborators. Nearly every sample came with metadata listing a de-identified subject ID, COVID-19 status, age in years and sex. Where available, HLA class I and class II types were taken from metadata supplied by the sample provider and were not determined by assay-based typing. The research as a whole found: The amount of clinical and demographic metadata varied by source and participant and was provided uncurated.

The immunoSEQ Assay, a bias-controlled multiplex PCR, was used to amplify TCRbeta CDR3 regions from genomic DNA. The authors' analysis ran thus. Nucleated cell counts per sample were estimated from amplification of reference gene primers within the assay. To quantify the absolute abundance of each unique TCRbeta CDR3 rearrangement, sequence reads were collapsed and filtered. Productive Simpson clonality was computed per sample as the square root of Simpson's diversity index over productive rearrangements. TCRdb took over this immuneACCESS table, retaining in-frame rearrangements with V and J assigned. Such tables are incomplete; in checked studies, under half of the missing clones stem from an unresolved V gene, and the remainder is unexplained. V and J calls plus clone size are reproduced from that table; the DNA served to infer D and trimming. In all, the sample holds approximately 120,000 clones, and approximately 87% of those were seen once. The ten biggest clones cover about 7% of the sample.

The collaborating institutions used their own protocols to collect whole blood in K2EDTA tubes. For TCRbeta analysis, collaborators shipped samples as frozen whole blood, isolated PBMCs, or DNA extracted from either of those sample types. V drops 3 bases and J drops 1 base, leaving 12 bases in between. As encoded in the germline V gene, CDR1 is MGHDK while CDR2 is SYGVNS. From cysteine to phenylalanine, the CDR3 is 15 amino acids long. The only DNA kept is the CDR3, 45 bases in frame from the first base. Input material: peripheral blood. The rearrangement combines TRBV25-1 with TRBJ1-2; no D gene can be assigned with confidence. This receptor was obtained from a woman aged 45-59 years with acute or convalescent COVID-19. The nucleotide sequence reads as follows: TGTGCCAGCAGTGATTGGGCAAGCCATAACTATGGCTACACCTTC. This gives the protein CASSDWASHNYGYTF.